This TCR beta chain emerged from a study of molecular identifiers for immune sequencing clone quantification (dated by TCRdb to the late 2010s). Regarding the complete study: For a replicate experiment, the RNA from either approximately 20,000 or 98,000 naive CD8 T cells was divided into five aliquots, and four of those aliquots went on to sequencing. The study was a methods study using CD8 T cells to benchmark molecular-identifier clustering-based TCR repertoire sequencing (MIDCIRS) and TCR RNA copy counting.

The library was prepared using PCR. Sequencing relied on an Illumina HiSeq 4000. Bulk TCR libraries were generated as previously described, with the TCR primers listed in Table S5 used. Purification of total RNA was performed with the Qiagen AllPrep DNA/RNA kit. Before analysis, reads from multiple sequencing runs of the same library were pooled. Under the source paper's analysis protocol: Reads were retained only if an exact TCR constant sequence was present, and the retained reads were trimmed to 150 nt and grouped according to their 12-nt molecular barcodes. Reads in each barcode group were sub-clustered using a 15% Levenshtein threshold, and a quality-weighted consensus sequence was built for each RNA molecule. Non-functional sequences were excluded, and lower-count sequences lying one edit away from another sequence were also excluded. Barcode sub-clusters with fewer than 20% of the maximum read count were removed, based on fitting two negative binomial distributions. TCRdb trimmed public reads at Q25 via fastp, called clones via MiXCR and kept in-frame beta chains. Identical CDR3 proteins give one entry, which carries the most common genes and DNA. TCRdb, not the original authors, processed these V and J calls. Present in this sample are hundreds of thousands of distinct CDR3 sequences, around 20% of which were seen just once. Roughly 0.85% of the sample lies in the top ten.

V loses 3 bases, J loses 5 bases, and the germline ends lie 10 bases apart. From a lookup of the germline V gene, CDR1 and CDR2 are MNHEY and SVGAGI. There are 14 amino acids in the CDR3, from cysteine to phenylalanine inclusive. The kept DNA is CDR3 alone, 42 bases in frame from the first base. The research as a whole found: Spiked-in Jurkat TCR RNA equal to a single cell's worth was reported to be detectable even within 1,200,000 naive CD8 T cells. Modeling indicated about 3 TCR RNA copies recovered per cell, compared with approximately 10 by digital PCR, which implies a capture efficiency of around 31%. When barcode sub-clustering was omitted, TCR diversity was inflated by chimeric consensus sequences, with chimeras reaching as high as 47%. The naive libraries included spiked-in Jurkat TCR RNA (10 copies' worth), and this Jurkat TCR RNA is not part of the donor repertoire. Highly expanded clone sizes could be underestimated because identical TCR molecules may share a barcode. In CMV-specific effector cells, clones with more than 20 RNA copies accounted for over 97% of molecules, whereas in naive cells such clones accounted for under 1%.

This clonotype was seen ten or more times. It lacks a known antigen. No much larger clone exists at a distance of one base, and base qualities are not known. Libraries of naive CD8 T cells were built from approximately 20,000 to 980,000 sorted cells, with 10%, 30% or 50% of the purified RNA used. Naive CD8 T cells were FACS-sorted as CD8+CD4-CCR7+CD45RA+ on a BD FACSAria II into RLT Plus buffer. Ten to eleven TCR copies' worth of Jurkat RNA were spiked into roughly 17,000-1,100,000 naive CD8 T cell samples to test detection sensitivity. CD8 T cells were enriched using RosetteSep CD8+ T Cell Enrichment Cocktail and Ficoll-Paque, and the enriched cells then underwent ACK red cell lysis.

The chain uses TRBV6-5 and TRBJ2-2, and TRBD2 may be the D gene, going by 5 matching bases. This clonotype originated in a human donor in good health. Some libraries in this study had Jurkat cell RNA spiked in. The sample was naive CD8+ T cells from blood, with Jurkat cell RNA spiked in. This specimen's cell subset or site label, interpreted: FACS-sorted CD8+CD4-CCR7+CD45RA+ naive T cells. The sequenced DNA is TGTGCCAGCAGTTATGGTCCGGGGACCGGGGAGCTGTTTTTT. Translated, it reads CASSYGPGTGELFF.